Below are 5 T cell receptor beta chains sequenced from a single sample in a study of cytomegalovirus exposure and HLA in healthy donors. The PCR was carried out with 60 Vbeta primers and 13 Jbeta primers. Only in-frame clones appear in the TCRdb table, and some are missing; sequencing was by immunoSEQ multiplex PCR. The sample yields about 130,000 clones, over 65% seen once. Material: PBMCs. These receptors were taken from a man over 45 in good health and CMV-seronegative.

This clone was observed a single time. The CDR3 reads CASSFQGQGYGYTF. The CDR3 nucleotides are TGTGCCAGCAGTTTTCAGGGGCAGGGCTATGGCTACACCTTC. This chain connects TRBV28 to TRBJ1-2; tentative D call: TRBD1 (6 bases). Trimming removed 3 bases from V and 4 bases from J, with 12 bases in between. Germline V CDR1 and CDR2: MDHEN, SYDVKM. CDR3 length: 14 amino acids.

This chain uses TRBV29-1 with TRBJ2-1; TRBD1 aligns across 7 bases. In germline, CDR1 is SQVTM, CDR2 ANQGSEA. This CDR3 has 16 amino acids. V dropped 5 bases and J dropped 3; count of bases not matched to a gene: 13. The DNA of the CDR3 is TGCAGCGTTATCAACCCCTCCGGGACAGACTACAATGAGCAGTTCTTC. It is translated as CSVINPSGTDYNEQFF.

The rearrangement uses TRBV21-1 and TRBJ2-3; TRBD1 reflects the table's D call only, with no check against the DNA. TRBV21-1 has pseudogene status. The CDR3 is 17 amino acids. The CDR3 nucleotides are TGTGCCAGCAGCAAATACGTTTGGACAGGAGACACAGATACGCAGTATTTT. This translates into CASSKYVWTGDTDTQYF.

This chain links TRBV4-3 with TRBJ2-3, with 11 bases that match TRBD2. The germline V gene has CDR1 LGHNA and CDR2 YSLEER. The CDR3 has 17 residues. The V segment lost 4 bases and the J segment 1 base; nucleotides outside the gene matches: 7. The CDR3 here is CASSPASLAGGTDTQYF. In nucleotides, the CDR3 is TGCGCCAGCAGCCCAGCCTCACTAGCGGGGGGCACAGATACGCAGTATTTT.

The chain employs TRBV5-1 and TRBJ2-2; D is uncertain. V was pared by 7 bases and J by 6 bases, with 16 bases between. The CDR3 extends over 14 amino acids. Germline CDR1 is SGHRS and CDR2 is YFSETQ. CDR3 sequence: CASRTQTWAGELFF. CDR3 nucleotide sequence: TGCGCCAGCCGTACCCAGACTTGGGCCGGGGAGCTGTTTTTT.